A selection of T cell receptor beta chains follows, all from one sample in a study of metastatic and nonmetastatic thyroid tumors. Using MiXCR, TCRdb re-called clones from the PCR reads. The sample records about 92,000 clones, about 15% being singletons. The specimen was blood. The receptors originated from a female donor with papillary thyroid cancer or a benign thyroid nodule (not recorded which). Some clones in this sample may be carry-over from other donors' samples. Both conserved end residues are part of each CDR3. The D gene is left open where the match is weak. The size field is filled for only some rows; it gives once, few, many or a size class.

d_call j_call v_call clone_size cdr3_aa cdr3_nt
- TRBJ2-7 TRBV6-1 many CASSGGSWQGRPYEQYF TGTGCCAGCAGTGGTGGCTCCTGGCAGGGGCGCCCCTACGAGCAGTACTTC
- TRBJ2-3 TRBV6-1 many CASSSVSTDTQYF TGTGCCAGCAGTTCAGTTAGCACAGATACGCAGTATTTT
- TRBJ2-3 TRBV11-1 few CASSLPESSSTDTQYF TGTGCCAGCAGCTTACCCGAAAGTTCTAGCACAGATACGCAGTATTTT
- TRBJ1-5 TRBV2 many CASSQSLGGNQPQHF TGTGCCAGCAGTCAGTCTCTGGGGGGCAATCAGCCCCAGCATTTT
TRBD1 TRBJ1-5 TRBV19 many CASTPRGRGPNQPQHF TGTGCCAGTACTCCAAGGGGCAGGGGGCCCAATCAGCCCCAGCATTTT
- TRBJ2-1 TRBV11-2 - CASSLEIYNEQFF TGTGCCAGCAGCTTAGAGATATACAATGAGCAGTTCTTC
- TRBJ1-1 TRBV11-2 many CASSMDRNTEAFF TGTGCCAGCAGCATGGACAGGAACACTGAAGCTTTCTTT
TRBD2 TRBJ2-5 TRBV7-2 once CASSFRLAVLQETQYF TGTGCCAGCAGCTTTCGACTAGCGGTTCTACAAGAGACCCAGTACTTC
TRBD2 TRBJ2-3 TRBV24-1 many CATSLAGGRVDTQYF TGTGCCACCAGTTTAGCGGGGGGGCGAGTGGATACGCAGTATTTT
- TRBJ1-5 TRBV18 - CASSPAPTGGKISSNQPRHF TGTGCCAGCTCACCAGCTCCCACCGGGGGGAAGATTAGTAGCAATCAGCCCCGGCATTTT
- TRBJ1-5 TRBV5-1 - CARIQDQPQHF TGCGCCAGAATCCAGGACCAGCCCCAGCATTTT
- TRBJ2-7 TRBV2 once CASNLFPAGDSDEQYF TGCGCCAGCAATCTCTTCCCGGCAGGGGATTCCGACGAGCAGTACTTC
- TRBJ1-2 TRBV6-2/TRBV6-3 - CASSYGGQPYGYTF TGTGCCAGCAGTTACGGTGGGCAGCCCTATGGCTACACCTTC
- TRBJ1-2 TRBV6-1 medium-sized CASTLLGGQIFYGYTF TGTGCCAGCACTCTGTTGGGCGGACAGATTTTCTATGGCTACACCTTC
TRBD2 TRBJ2-7 TRBV20-1 few CSAREPAGVVEQYF TGCAGTGCTAGAGAGCCAGCGGGAGTGGTCGAGCAGTACTTC
- TRBJ2-2 TRBV7-3 - CASSSTASGELFF TGTGCCAGCAGCTCGACCGCTTCCGGGGAGCTTTTTTTT
- TRBJ1-2 TRBV20-1 many CSASQGYYGYTF TGCAGTGCTAGTCAGGGTTACTATGGCTACACCTTC
- TRBJ2-3 TRBV5-5 many CASSLLGTDTQYF TGTGCCAGCAGCTTGCTCGGGACAGATACGCAGTATTTT
- TRBJ2-1 TRBV24-1 many CATSDYGSGSYNEQFF TGTGCCACCAGTGATTACGGCTCTGGCTCCTACAATGAGCAGTTCTTC
TRBD1 TRBJ1-3 TRBV5-6 few CASTSTGDGNTIYF TGTGCCAGCACCTCGACAGGGGACGGAAACACCATATATTTT
TRBD1 TRBJ1-3 TRBV10-3 many CAISPQGAGNTIYF TGTGCCATCAGTCCACAGGGGGCTGGAAACACCATATATTTT
- TRBJ1-1 TRBV28 many CASSVQGDHPEAFF TGTGCCAGCAGTGTACAGGGTGATCATCCTGAAGCTTTCTTT
- TRBJ1-1 TRBV30 many CAWSGPGTEAFF TGTGCCTGGAGCGGCCCCGGAACTGAAGCTTTCTTT
TRBD1 TRBJ2-5 TRBV11-2 many CASSSTGKNQETQYF TGTGCCAGCAGCTCGACAGGGAAGAACCAAGAGACCCAGTACTTC
- TRBJ1-4 TRBV4-1 many CASSLKTGEMGSEKLFF TGCGCCAGCAGCCTCAAGACGGGGGAGATGGGGTCTGAAAAACTGTTTTTT
TRBD1 TRBJ1-2 TRBV7-9 many CASSPRTGPYGYTF TGTGCCAGCAGCCCTCGGACAGGGCCCTATGGCTACACCTTC
- TRBJ1-1 TRBV6-2/TRBV6-3 few CASIYHGFDAFGEAFF TGTGCCAGCATTTACCATGGGTTCGACGCCTTCGGTGAAGCTTTCTTT
TRBD2 TRBJ2-7 TRBV6-1 few CASSRGLAGRAEQCF TGTGCCAGCAGCCGGGGACTAGCGGGTCGGGCCGAGCAGTGCTTC
TRBD2 TRBJ2-3 TRBV9 - CASSPDRPGGARDMQYF TGTGCCAGCAGCCCCGACCGTCCCGGGGGGGCAAGAGATATGCAGTATTTT
TRBD1 TRBJ2-5 TRBV27 many CASRRQGFQETQYF TGTGCCAGCAGGAGACAGGGTTTCCAAGAGACCCAGTACTTC
- TRBJ2-5 TRBV28 many CASTHEGRGETQYF TGTGCCAGCACCCACGAGGGGCGCGGAGAGACCCAGTACTTC
- TRBJ2-6 TRBV28 - CASSYRGGGSSGANVLTF TGTGCCAGCAGTTACAGGGGAGGGGGCAGTTCTGGGGCCAACGTCCTGACTTTC
- TRBJ2-7 TRBV2 - CASREGSYEQYF TGTGCCAGCAGGGAGGGGTCCTACGAGCAGTACTTC
- TRBJ1-4 TRBV5-1 - CATFPGTYNEKLFF TGCGCCACCTTCCCCGGGACGTATAATGAAAAACTGTTTTTT
- TRBJ1-6 TRBV28 many CAGSPMGETNSPLHF TGTGCCGGCAGTCCTATGGGGGAGACCAATTCACCCCTCCACTTT
- TRBJ2-4 TRBV7-2 many CASSLGGGKRYF TGTGCCAGCAGCTTAGGCGGAGGGAAAAGATACTTC
- TRBJ1-5 TRBV6-1 many CASSEAPSRRNQPQHF TGTGCCAGCAGTGAAGCCCCTAGCAGGCGCAATCAGCCCCAGCATTTT
TRBD1 TRBJ1-5 TRBV5-8 - CVSSHDRAGDQPQHF TGTGTCAGCAGCCACGACAGGGCCGGGGATCAGCCCCAGCATTTT
- TRBJ2-1 TRBV11-1 many CASSLSARGEKAYNEQFF TGTGCCAGCAGCTTATCGGCTAGGGGGGAAAAGGCCTACAATGAGCAGTTCTTC
TRBD2 TRBJ2-1 TRBV20-1 many CSAPGTSGRVQFF TGCAGTGCTCCCGGGACTAGCGGGAGGGTTCAGTTCTTC
- TRBJ1-1 TRBV12-5 many CASGSGMGTEAFF TGTGCTAGTGGTTCCGGCATGGGCACTGAAGCTTTCTTT
- TRBJ1-2 TRBV28 many CASSFPNYGYTF TGTGCCAGCAGTTTCCCCAACTATGGCTACACCTTC
- TRBJ2-5 TRBV25-1 many CASRQGGLETQYF TGTGCCAGCAGACAGGGGGGGTTAGAGACCCAGTACTTC
- TRBJ1-5 TRBV4-2 many CASSQAAQGRLEVGNQPQHF TGTGCCAGCAGCCAAGCCGCGCAGGGAAGATTGGAGGTCGGCAATCAGCCCCAGCATTTT
- TRBJ2-7 TRBV2 - CASSDWGTASYEQYF TGTGCCAGCAGTGATTGGGGGACGGCATCCTACGAGCAGTACTTC
- TRBJ2-5 TRBV19 few CASRTTGRVCRETQYF TGTGCCAGTAGAACGACAGGTCGGGTCTGTCGAGAGACCCAGTACTTC
- TRBJ2-6 TRBV19 - CASSIPGQAGANVLTF TGTGCCAGTAGTATCCCAGGGCAGGCTGGGGCCAACGTCCTGACTTTC
- TRBJ2-2 TRBV12-3/TRBV12-4 many CASSTGPNTGELFF TGTGCCAGCAGTACGGGACCGAACACCGGGGAGCTGTTTTTT
- TRBJ2-5 TRBV20-1 - CSARVVGRQETQYF TGCAGTGCTAGGGTAGTTGGCCGCCAAGAGACCCAGTACTTC
TRBD1 TRBJ1-4 TRBV7-9 - CASSSTGVGTNEKLFF TGTGCCAGCAGCTCGACAGGGGTAGGAACTAATGAAAAACTGTTTTTT
- TRBJ2-3 TRBV11-2 - CASSLVGTQYF TGTGCCAGCAGCTTAGTCGGGACGCAGTATTTT